Shown below are 3 T cell receptor beta chains from a single sample sequenced in a study of T cell changes during pregnancy in multiple sclerosis. Using immunoSEQ multiplex PCR, the repertoire was profiled, and TCRdb retains in-frame clones only, with some absent. The top ten clones hold approximately 2.4% of a sample with roughly 93,000 clones, about 90% of them seen once. The sample in question was peripheral blood, obtained after pregnancy. These receptors came from a female donor in good health, enrolled as a control in a pregnancy study.

The chain has TRBV28 and TRBJ2-1; D gene unclear. Trimming shortened V by 4 bases and J by 12 bases, and 13 bases separated the two germline ends. The CDR3 spans 12 residues. Germline V gene sequence: CDR1 MDHEN, CDR2 SYDVKM. DNA of the CDR3: TGTGCCAGCAGTTCCCCCAGGCGTGGGCAGTTCTTC. Its protein product is CASSSPRRGQFF.

The genes are TRBV7-9 and TRBJ1-1; 8 positions match TRBD1. This CDR3 region has 15 residues. V was clipped by 5 bases and J by 8 bases; unmatched bases: 13. The germline V gene has CDR1 SEHNR and CDR2 FQNEAQ (reference sequence). This chain's CDR3 is CASSPAGTGLTEAFF. CDR3 nucleotide sequence: TGTGCCAGCAGCCCCGCCGGGACAGGTCTTACGGAAGCTTTCTTT. The whole variable domain, remainder taken from reference TRBV7-9 and TRBJ1-1, is DTGVSQNPRHKITKRGQNVTFRCDPISEHNRLYWYRQTLGQGPEFLTYFQNEAQLEKSRLLSDRFSAERPKGSFSTLEIQRTEQGDSAMYLCASSPAGTGLTEAFFGQGTRLTVV.

The rearrangement joins TRBV7-9 to TRBJ2-3, with 7 nucleotides matching TRBD2. The V gene's germline CDR1 is SEHNR and CDR2 FQNEAQ (reference sequence). Losses at the gene ends were 4 bases for V and 11 bases for J; bases not matched to a gene: 6. This CDR3 region has 12 residues. CDR3 protein: CASSSREEEQYF. CDR3 in DNA: TGTGCCAGCAGCTCCCGGGAGGAGGAGCAGTATTTT. Looking up the rest from reference TRBV7-9 and TRBJ2-3 gives the full variable domain: DTGVSQNPRHKITKRGQNVTFRCDPISEHNRLYWYRQTLGQGPEFLTYFQNEAQLEKSRLLSDRFSAERPKGSFSTLEIQRTEQGDSAMYLCASSSREEEQYFGPGTRLTVL.